This TCR beta chain appears in the sequencing data of a study of T cell responses to AZD1222 COVID-19 vaccine. The V gene's germline CDR1 is ENHRY and CDR2 SYGVKD. The CDR3 is 15 residues long. V gave up 0 bases and J gave up 4 bases, with 10 bases separating them. Whole-study results and caveats: Nearly half of unique spike-specific TCRs reportedly avoided B.1.351 and B.1.1.7 mutated regions. Donors were mostly white British, more females; clonal diversity possibly underestimated.

A word on this clone: What it recognizes is unknown.

Sequenced by immunoSEQ multiplex PCR; TCRdb stores in-frame clones only, minus some. There are about 130,000 clones in the sample; roughly 84% occur only once, and roughly 4.3% lies in the top ten. The receptor was derived from an adult in good health. The V call is TRBV10-3, the J call TRBJ1-5; D gene unclear. The source was peripheral blood, collected on day 0 of AZD1222 vaccination. In DNA form, the CDR3 reads TGTGCCATCAGTGAGTCGGACGCCACAAATCAGCCCCAGCATTTT. This sequence encodes CAISESDATNQPQHF.